This passage covers 31 T cell receptor beta chains from one sample sequenced in a study of multiple sclerosis patients with progressive multifocal leukoencephalopathy. Indicated time point: less than 7 months of natalizumab therapy. TCRdb's table, derived via immunoSEQ multiplex PCR, lists solely in-frame clones and lacks some. The sample holds tens of thousands of clones, approximately 89% seen once. Specimen: PBMCs, collected from a patient treated with natalizumab. These receptor sequences come from a human donor with multiple sclerosis.

CDR3: CASSQARLAGVRGTDTQYF. CDR3 bases: TGTGCCAGCAGCCAAGCTCGGCTAGCGGGAGTCCGGGGAACAGATACGCAGTATTTT. This sequence joins TRBV14 and TRBJ2-3, with 10 bases that match TRBD2. The germline gives CDR1 SGHDN, CDR2 FVKESK. V gave up 1 base and J gave up 3 bases; unmatched junction bases: 13. This CDR3 comprises 19 residues.

This clone has more than one count but fewer than ten. V gene TRBV5-5 combines with J gene TRBJ2-7; 8 bases map to TRBD1. Per germline, CDR1 SGHKS and CDR2 YYEKEE (reference sequence). With V trimmed by 5 bases and J by 5 bases, 12 bases remained unmatched. This CDR3 contains 15 residues. The CDR3 nucleotides read TGTGCCAGCAGTCCCTTCGGGCAGGGGGCGAACGAGCAGTACTTC. It codes for CASSPFGQGANEQYF.

This chain uses TRBV28 with TRBJ1-2, with a tentative D call TRBD1 (5 bases). The V gene's germline CDR1 is MDHEN and CDR2 SYDVKM. V lost 2 bases and J lost 5, with 9 bases in between. The CDR3 is 13 residues long. The CDR3 spells CASSLGGLYGYTF. CDR3 nucleotides: TGTGCCAGCAGTTTAGGGGGACTTTATGGCTACACCTTC.

The chain links TRBV18 to TRBJ2-5, with D tentatively TRBD2 (5 bases). Germline CDR1 is KGHSH and CDR2 is LQKENI. The CDR3 totals 13 residues. With 3 bases removed from V and 5 bases from J, the gap between germline ends came to 10 bases. This chain's CDR3 is CASSPLERETQYF. The CDR3 nucleotides are TGTGCCAGCTCACCTCTAGAGCGGGAGACCCAGTACTTC. The complete variable domain, with remaining parts taken from reference TRBV18 and TRBJ2-5, reads NAGVMQNPRHLVRRRGQEARLRCSPMKGHSHVYWYRQLPEEGLKFMVYLQKENIIDESGMPKERFSAEFPKEGPSILRIQQVVRGDSAAYFCASSPLERETQYFGPGTRLLVL.

The J gene is TRBJ1-1, the V gene TRBV21-1; the tabulated D call, TRBD1, remains unverified against the DNA. TRBV21-1 counts as a pseudogene. The CDR3 consists of 17 residues. The CDR3 nucleotides are TGTGCCAGCAGCATTAGGGACAGGGGGGCATCGAACACTGAAGCTTTCTTT. Translated, it gives CASSIRDRGASNTEAFF.

In DNA form, the CDR3 reads TGTGCCAGCAGCTCAGAGGGACAGGGGTTTAATGAGCAGTTCTTC. Translating it yields CASSSEGQGFNEQFF. V gene TRBV7-9 combines with J gene TRBJ2-1; TRBD1 matches at 10 bases. The V segment lost 4 bases and the J segment 7 bases; nucleotides outside the gene matches: 7. Germline-derived CDR1 and CDR2 are SEHNR and FQNEAQ (reference sequence). The length of the CDR3 is 15 residues. Full variable domain (outside the CDR3, taken from reference TRBV7-9 and TRBJ2-1): DTGVSQNPRHKITKRGQNVTFRCDPISEHNRLYWYRQTLGQGPEFLTYFQNEAQLEKSRLLSDRFSAERPKGSFSTLEIQRTEQGDSAMYLCASSSEGQGFNEQFFGPGTRLTVL.

This clone was observed once. The CDR3 here is CASSLVSLSGNTIYF. Here the CDR3 DNA reads TGTGCCAGCAGCTTGGTATCCCTCTCTGGAAACACCATATATTTT. J is TRBJ1-3 and V is TRBV5-6; D gene unclear. Germline CDR1 SGHDT, CDR2 YYEEEE. The V and J ends lost 0 bases and 0 bases respectively, with 7 bases between them. The CDR3 is 15 residues long.

This rearrangement joins TRBV15 to TRBJ2-1; 7 nucleotides agree with TRBD2. The ends lost 0 bases at V and 6 bases at J; junction bases unmatched: 5. This CDR3 is 15 amino acids long. From germline, CDR1 is LNHNV and CDR2 YYDKDF (reference sequence). CDR3 sequence reads: CATSRDTGRSNEQFF. In DNA form, the CDR3 reads TGTGCCACCAGCAGAGATACCGGGAGGAGCAATGAGCAGTTCTTC.

The CDR3 DNA follows: TGTGCCAGCAGCTCGCTCGGCAGGGGAGATAATCAGCCCCAGCATTTT. It translates to CASSSLGRGDNQPQHF. The chain links TRBV7-9 to TRBJ1-5; the D gene is possibly TRBD1 (6 bases). The CDR3 length is 16 residues. The V end was cut by 4 bases, the J end by 4 bases, with 17 bases between. Germline V CDR1 and CDR2: SEHNR, FQNEAQ (reference sequence).

The chain is built from TRBV4-2 and TRBJ2-2; tentative D call: TRBD2 (5 bases). Germline-derived CDR1 and CDR2 are LGHNA and YNFKEQ. V gave up 1 base and J gave up 1 base, with 10 bases separating them. CDR3 length: 16 residues. In DNA form, the CDR3 reads TGTGCCAGCAGCCAAGCCGACTACAGGAACACCGGGGAGCTGTTTTTT. Residues: CASSQADYRNTGELFF.

The chain carries TRBV5-1 and TRBJ1-2, with D possibly matching TRBD1 (6 bases). Trimming stripped 0 bases from V and 2 bases from J, with 17 bases between. Germline CDR1 reads SGHRS; CDR2 reads YFSETQ. The CDR3 covers 17 residues. DNA of the CDR3: TGCGCCAGCAGCTTGGCCAGGGGACCGGGACGGAACTATGGCTACACCTTC. The encoded protein is CASSLARGPGRNYGYTF.

The genes are TRBV19 and TRBJ2-7; 8 positions agree with TRBD2. The V segment lost 3 bases and the J segment 1 base; nucleotides outside the gene matches: 5. Germline CDR1 is LNHDA and CDR2 is SQIVND (reference sequence). The CDR3 extends over 15 amino acids. CDR3 nucleotides: TGTGCCAGTAGTATGGCAGCTAGCGGGTCCTACGAGCAGTACTTC. It specifies CASSMAASGSYEQYF. The entire variable domain, with the rest obtained from reference TRBV19 and TRBJ2-7, is as follows: DGGITQSPKYLFRKEGQNVTLSCEQNLNHDAMYWYRQDPGQGLRLIYYSQIVNDFQKGDIAEGYSVSREKKESFPLTVTSAQKNPTAFYLCASSMAASGSYEQYFGPGTRLTVT.

This clone came up a few times. CDR3 bases: TGTGCCAGCAGTTCGGGACAGGGGAACAATCAGCCCCAGCATTTT. As protein: CASSSGQGNNQPQHF. The chain combines TRBV6-5 with TRBJ1-5; 10 nucleotides line up with TRBD1. This CDR3 contains 15 residues. In germline, CDR1 is MNHEY, CDR2 SVGAGI. V dropped 4 bases and J dropped 3; count of bases not matched to a gene: 3.

V gene TRBV10-3 combines with J gene TRBJ1-2, with D possibly being TRBD1 (5 bases). Germline V gene data show CDR1 as ENHRY and CDR2 as SYGVKD. The CDR3 length is 18 residues. Trimming stripped 0 bases from V and 3 bases from J, with 20 bases between. In DNA form, the CDR3 reads TGTGCCATCAGTGAGTCGAGGGGCGGTATGAGCCAAGACTATGGCTACACCTTC. As protein: CAISESRGGMSQDYGYTF.

V and J are TRBV2 and TRBJ1-3; D perhaps matches TRBD1 (5 bases). The CDR3 runs to 14 residues. Germline V lookup: CDR1 SNHLY, CDR2 FYNNEI. Deletions cut 6 bases from V and 5 bases from J, with 14 bases between. In DNA form, the CDR3 reads TGTGCCAGCAGATTGTTAGGGGATCGAAACACCATATATTTT. It codes for CASRLLGDRNTIYF.

This chain links TRBV5-6 with TRBJ1-3; D call uncertain. The CDR3 sequence is 15 residues long. The V gene's germline CDR1 is SGHDT and CDR2 YYEEEE. Between the trimmed V and J ends, which lost 0 bases and 9 bases, there was a span of 16 bases. The CDR3 spells CASSLASPGTVTIYF. In DNA form, the CDR3 reads TGTGCCAGCAGCTTGGCCTCTCCTGGTACGGTCACCATATATTTT. Supplemented by reference TRBV5-6 and TRBJ1-3, the full variable domain reads DAGVTQSPTHLIKTRGQQVTLRCSPKSGHDTVSWYQQALGQGPQFIFQYYEEEERQRGNFPDRFSGHQFPNYSSELNVNALLLGDSALYLCASSLASPGTVTIYFGEGSWLTVV.

V gene TRBV5-6 combines with J gene TRBJ1-2; 8 bases match TRBD1. The V segment lost 1 base and the J segment 8 bases; nucleotides outside the gene matches: 13. CDR3 size: 16 residues. CDR1 SGHDT and CDR2 YYEEEE come from the germline V gene. This CDR3 reads CASSLQTRTGRDGYTF. DNA for the CDR3: TGTGCCAGCAGCTTGCAAACCCGGACAGGGAGGGACGGCTACACCTTC.

The chain couples TRBV6-5 to TRBJ2-7; 9 bases map to TRBD1. Germline V gene lookup returns CDR1 MNHEY and CDR2 SVGAGI. The junction had 8 bases not matched to a gene; V was cut back by 4 bases and J by 4 bases. CDR3 length equals 15 residues. The CDR3 DNA sequence: TGTGCCAGCAGTTTGACCGGGACAGGGAGGTACGAGCAGTACTTC. Protein: CASSLTGTGRYEQYF.

The V gene is TRBV5-4, the J gene TRBJ2-1; D gene ambiguous. The CDR3 length is 12 residues. From germline, CDR1 is SGHNT and CDR2 YYREEE (reference sequence). With 0 bases removed from V and 10 bases from J, the gap between germline ends came to 8 bases. CDR3 loop: CASSLGISEQFF. In DNA form, the CDR3 reads TGTGCCAGCAGCTTGGGGATTAGCGAGCAGTTCTTC. Full variable domain (rest looked up from reference TRBV5-4 and TRBJ2-1): ETGVTQSPTHLIKTRGQQVTLRCSSQSGHNTVSWYQQALGQGPQFIFQYYREEENGRGNFPPRFSGLQFPNYSSELNVNALELDDSALYLCASSLGISEQFFGPGTRLTVL.

V usage is TRBV5-5 and J usage is TRBJ2-7; 8 bases match TRBD2. This CDR3 is 15 amino acids long. V dropped 4 bases and J dropped 3; count of bases not matched to a gene: 9. CDR1 is SGHKS and CDR2 is YYEKEE in the germline V gene (reference sequence). The CDR3 region is CASSGGLGGRYEQYF. The CDR3 bases are TGTGCCAGCAGCGGGGGACTAGGCGGCCGCTACGAGCAGTACTTC.

The J gene is TRBJ2-3, the V gene TRBV7-2, with D unresolved. Germline CDR1 is SGHTA and CDR2 is FQGNSA. The CDR3 runs 14 residues. The V end was cut by 6 bases, the J end by 4 bases, with 14 bases between. The CDR3 spells CASSRMVLADTQYF. The DNA for the CDR3 is TGTGCCAGCAGTCGGATGGTTTTGGCAGATACGCAGTATTTT.

The CDR3, as DNA: TGTGCCAGCAGTTTGCCGTGGGATATGGATTGGGCCTACGAGCAGTACTTC. Residues: CASSLPWDMDWAYEQYF. The chain joins TRBV28 to TRBJ2-7; no definite D call. Germline CDR1 reads MDHEN; CDR2 reads SYDVKM. Trimming left V 3 bases short and J 2 bases short, with 20 bases between. The CDR3 sequence is 17 residues long.

V gene TRBV9 combines with J gene TRBJ2-5; a weak D match, TRBD2 (5 bases). The CDR3 length is 16 residues. Germline V lookup: CDR1 SGDLS, CDR2 YYNGEE. V lost 3 bases, J lost 4 bases, and 19 bases lay in between. CDR3 residues: CASSATGSAGGETQYF. Here the CDR3 DNA reads TGTGCCAGCAGCGCCACGGGCAGTGCGGGTGGAGAGACCCAGTACTTC.

V is TRBV7-2 and J is TRBJ2-7; D perhaps matches TRBD2 (6 bases). Per the germline V gene, CDR1 is SGHTA and CDR2 is FQGNSA. CDR3 length: 16 residues. V lost 5 bases, J lost 0 bases, and 17 bases lay in between. The CDR3 nucleotides read TGTGCCAGCAGCCCCGGAGGGGCCCGAAGCTCCTACGAGCAGTACTTC. Translated, it gives CASSPGGARSSYEQYF.

The chain employs TRBV28 and TRBJ2-7, with TRBD2 identical over 15 bases. Germline V CDR1 and CDR2: MDHEN, SYDVKM. Losses at the gene ends were 6 bases for V and 9 bases for J; bases not matched to a gene: 6. The CDR3 sequence is 14 residues long. CDR3 loop: CASSGGLAGGPQYF. CDR3 nucleotides: TGTGCCAGCAGCGGGGGACTAGCGGGAGGCCCGCAGTACTTC.

This chain links TRBV6-5 with TRBJ2-3; 9 bases are shared with TRBD1. The length of the CDR3 is 16 residues. In germline, CDR1 is MNHEY, CDR2 SVGAGI. With V trimmed by 4 bases and J by 6 bases, 11 bases remained unmatched. Written as DNA, the CDR3 is TGTGCCAGCAGTTCTTCCGGGACAGGGATTTCCGATACGCAGTATTTT. As protein: CASSSSGTGISDTQYF.

The V call is TRBV7-2, the J call TRBJ2-5; D may be TRBD2 (5 bases). The last part of the DNA fits TRBJ2-7 better; the J call may be wrong. Germline V CDR1 and CDR2: SGHTA, FQGNSA. CDR3 length equals 19 residues. CDR3 loop: CASSLSAGKGFSRGYEQYF. Written as DNA, the CDR3 is TGTGCCAGCAGCTTATCTGCCGGGAAGGGCTTTAGCCGGGGCTACGAGCAGTACTTC.

The V call is TRBV6-6, the J call TRBJ1-4; D possibly corresponds to TRBD1 (6 bases). Trimming left V 0 bases short and J 6 bases short, with 11 bases between. Germline V gene lookup returns CDR1 MNHNY and CDR2 SVGAGI (reference sequence). CDR3 length: 15 residues. DNA of the CDR3: TGTGCCAGCAGTTACTCGGGACAAGTTCATGAAAAACTGTTTTTT. Protein product: CASSYSGQVHEKLFF.

This chain joins TRBV27 and TRBJ2-3; D gene ambiguous. Germline CDR1 is MNHEY and CDR2 is SMNVEV (reference sequence). The CDR3 contains 14 residues. Trimming removed 6 bases from V and 4 bases from J, with 14 bases in between. CDR3 residues: CASRATQMADTQYF. The CDR3 coding sequence is TGTGCCAGCAGAGCGACACAAATGGCAGATACGCAGTATTTT.

This clone has a single count. The rearrangement joins TRBV28 to TRBJ2-1, with TRBD2 identical over 8 bases. This CDR3 is 14 amino acids long. The V segment lost 6 bases and the J segment 10 bases; nucleotides outside the gene matches: 11. Germline V gene lookup returns CDR1 MDHEN and CDR2 SYDVKM. CDR3 sequence (DNA): TGTGCCAGCAGAACGACTAGCGAGGGATCGGAGCAGTTCTTC. It yields the protein CASRTTSEGSEQFF.

The rearrangement uses TRBV15 and TRBJ1-2; possibly TRBD1 for D (5 bases). The CDR3 runs to 14 residues. Germline lookup yields CDR1 LNHNV and CDR2 YYDKDF (reference sequence). Trimming stripped 0 bases from V and 2 bases from J, with 7 bases between. Written as DNA, the CDR3 is TGTGCCACCAGCAGAGACAGGGTAAACTATGGCTACACCTTC. Amino acids: CATSRDRVNYGYTF.